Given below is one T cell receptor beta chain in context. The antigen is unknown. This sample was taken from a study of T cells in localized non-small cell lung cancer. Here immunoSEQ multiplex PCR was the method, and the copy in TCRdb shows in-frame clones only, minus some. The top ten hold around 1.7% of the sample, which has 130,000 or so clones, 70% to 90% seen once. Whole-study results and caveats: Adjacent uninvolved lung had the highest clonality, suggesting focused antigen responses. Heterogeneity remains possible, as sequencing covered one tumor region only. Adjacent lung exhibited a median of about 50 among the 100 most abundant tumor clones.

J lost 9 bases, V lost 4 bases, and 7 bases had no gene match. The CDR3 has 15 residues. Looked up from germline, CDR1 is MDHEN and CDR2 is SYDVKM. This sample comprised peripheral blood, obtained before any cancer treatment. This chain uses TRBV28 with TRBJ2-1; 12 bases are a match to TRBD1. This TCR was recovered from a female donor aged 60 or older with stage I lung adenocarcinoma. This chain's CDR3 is CASSSPGQGAGEQFF. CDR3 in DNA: TGTGCCAGCAGTTCTCCGGGACAGGGGGCCGGTGAGCAGTTCTTC.